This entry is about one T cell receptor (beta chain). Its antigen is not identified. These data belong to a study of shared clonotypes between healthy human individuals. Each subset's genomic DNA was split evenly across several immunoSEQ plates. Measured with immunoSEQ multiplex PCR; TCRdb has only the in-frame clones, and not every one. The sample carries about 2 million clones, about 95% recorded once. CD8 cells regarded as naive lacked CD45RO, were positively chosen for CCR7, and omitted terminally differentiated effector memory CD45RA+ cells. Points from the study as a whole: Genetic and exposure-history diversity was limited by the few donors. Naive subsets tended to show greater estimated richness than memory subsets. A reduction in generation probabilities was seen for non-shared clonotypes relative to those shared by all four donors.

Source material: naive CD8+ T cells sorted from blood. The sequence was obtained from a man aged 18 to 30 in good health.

In nucleotides, the CDR3 is TGTGCCAGCAGTTACTCGTTTGACACTGAAGCTTTCTTT. Its protein product is CASSYSFDTEAFF. The chain joins TRBV6-6 to TRBJ1-1, with no clear D. The CDR3 contains 13 residues. Deletions cut 0 bases from V and 3 bases from J, with 5 bases between. The V gene's germline CDR1 is MNHNY and CDR2 SVGAGI (reference sequence).